Listed here are 13 T cell receptor beta chains from one sample, sequenced in a study of cytomegalovirus exposure and HLA in healthy donors. The PCR was carried out with 60 Vbeta primers and 13 Jbeta primers. Measured with immunoSEQ multiplex PCR; TCRdb has only the in-frame clones, and not every one. The sample carries about 120,000 clones, 81% recorded once. Sequencing was done on a sample of PBMCs. The receptors come from a woman aged 40-49 years in good health and CMV-seronegative.

In DNA form, the CDR3 reads TGTGCCAGCAGCTTCCGAACTAGCGAGCTCACAGATACGCAGTATTTT. It translates to CASSFRTSELTDTQYF. V and J are TRBV7-9 and TRBJ2-3, with 7 bases fitting TRBD2. CDR3 length: 16 residues. Germline assignment: CDR1 SEHNR and CDR2 FQNEAQ (reference sequence). The V gene end was trimmed by 3 bases and the J gene end by 2 bases; junction bases not matched to a gene: 8.

This clone was picked up one time. The J gene is TRBJ2-5, the V gene TRBV28; the D is unclear. Deletions cut 3 bases from V and 1 base from J, with 24 bases between. In germline, CDR1 is MDHEN, CDR2 SYDVKM. This CDR3 comprises 19 residues. The CDR3 is CASSFWLTSKRQPQETQYF. The CDR3 DNA reads as TGTGCCAGCAGTTTTTGGCTAACTTCAAAGAGACAACCCCAAGAGACCCAGTACTTC.

The J gene is TRBJ1-1, the V gene TRBV19; 8 nucleotides line up with TRBD1. This CDR3 is 15 amino acids long. Germline CDR1 and CDR2: LNHDA and SQIVND (reference sequence). The junction had 12 bases not matched to a gene; V was cut back by 5 bases and J by 7 bases. DNA for the CDR3: TGTGCCAGTAGTCCGGACAGGGAATTGAATTGTGAAGCTTTCTTT. Its translation: CASSPDRELNCEAFF.

The chain couples TRBV4-1 to TRBJ2-7; 7 bases are a match to TRBD1. Germline V CDR1 and CDR2: MGHRA, YSYEKL. The trim removed 2 bases at V and 3 bases at J, leaving 4 bases unmatched. There are 14 residues in the CDR3. CDR3 sequence (DNA): TGCGCCAGCAGCCAATCTTCAGGGGGCTACGAGCAGTACTTC. Translation gives CASSQSSGGYEQYF.

DNA for the CDR3: TGTGCCAGTGGAGGACAGCCCTATGGCTACACCTTC. This gives the protein CASGGQPYGYTF. The J gene is TRBJ1-2, the V gene TRBV19; D perhaps matches TRBD1 (6 bases). The CDR3 spans 12 residues. CDR1 is LNHDA and CDR2 is SQIVND in the germline V gene (reference sequence). With 8 bases removed from V and 4 bases from J, the gap between germline ends came to 11 bases.

The J gene is TRBJ2-7, the V gene TRBV18; weak D call: TRBD1 (6 bases). V was cut by 3 bases and J by 6 bases, with 9 bases left in between. The CDR3 has 12 amino acids. Germline CDR1 is KGHSH and CDR2 is LQKENI. The DNA for the CDR3 is TGTGCCAGCTCACCCACAGGGCTCGAGCAGTACTTC. Its translation is CASSPTGLEQYF.

This chain links TRBV14 with TRBJ2-3, with D hard to call. Trimming removed 3 bases at V and 11 bases at J, with 9 bases between. CDR1 and CDR2 (germline): SGHDN, FVKESK. The CDR3 totals 11 residues. DNA for the CDR3: TGTGCCAGCAGCCACGGGTTAATGCAGTATTTT. This encodes CASSHGLMQYF.

This clone came up once. The CDR3 is CASSYAQGARNSPLHF. Here the CDR3 DNA reads TGTGCCAGCAGTTATGCACAGGGGGCGCGGAATTCACCCCTCCACTTT. The chain uses TRBV2 and TRBJ1-6; 9 nucleotides align to TRBD1. The junction had 9 bases not matched to a gene; V was cut back by 5 bases and J by 7 bases. CDR3 length equals 16 residues. Germline CDR1 is SNHLY and CDR2 is FYNNEI.

The CDR3 DNA reads TGTGCCAGTAGGGATTCGACAATCCTCTACGAGCAGTACTTC. Its protein product is CASRDSTILYEQYF. This rearrangement joins TRBV19 to TRBJ2-7; D remains unclear. Germline assignment: CDR1 LNHDA and CDR2 SQIVND (reference sequence). The V gene lost 6 bases and the J gene lost 3 bases, with 15 bases spanning the gap. The length of the CDR3 is 14 residues.

This clone has a single count. The chain recombines TRBV5-3 with TRBJ1-2; D might be TRBD1 (5 bases). TRBV5-3 is an ORF, and what it does is uncertain. The CDR3 loop spans 15 amino acids. V shed 3 bases and J shed 7 bases, with 19 bases lying between them. For the CDR3, the DNA is TGTGCCAGAAGCTCAACGGGACCCCGGGAGAGTGGCTACACCTTC. As protein: CARSSTGPRESGYTF.

The chain uses TRBV29-1 and TRBJ2-3, with a possible D match to TRBD1 (5 bases). Trimming stripped 0 bases from V and 6 bases from J, with 10 bases between. Germline V gene lookup returns CDR1 SQVTM and CDR2 ANQGSEA. The CDR3 totals 13 residues. This chain's CDR3 is CSVEDGALDTQYF. The DNA for the CDR3 is TGCAGCGTTGAAGATGGGGCCCTCGATACGCAGTATTTT.

The J gene is TRBJ1-2, the V gene TRBV30; 7 nucleotides agree with TRBD1. CDR3 length equals 15 residues. The V gene's germline CDR1 is GTSNPN and CDR2 SVGIG (reference sequence). Trimming took 0 bases from V and 4 from J; bases not matched to a gene: 8. CDR3 nucleotides: TGTGCCTGGAGTGTCCCAGGACAGGCCATCTATGGCTACACCTTC. Its translation: CAWSVPGQAIYGYTF. Together with reference TRBV30 and TRBJ1-2, the CDR3 gives the full variable domain: SQTIHQWPATLVQPVGSPLSLECTVEGTSNPNLYWYRQAAGRGLQLLFYSVGIGQISSEVPQNLSASRPQDRQFILSSKKLLLSDSGFYLCAWSVPGQAIYGYTFGSGTRLTVV.

This clone was recorded a few times. The chain joins TRBV4-1 to TRBJ2-2; TRBD2 might be the D (6 bases). CDR1 and CDR2 from the germline V gene are MGHRA and YSYEKL. The V end was cut by 1 base, the J end by 2 bases, with 11 bases between. The CDR3 has 16 residues. In nucleotides, the CDR3 is TGCGCCAGCAGCCAAGTATCGGCGGGAAACACCGGGGAGCTGTTTTTT. Its translation: CASSQVSAGNTGELFF.